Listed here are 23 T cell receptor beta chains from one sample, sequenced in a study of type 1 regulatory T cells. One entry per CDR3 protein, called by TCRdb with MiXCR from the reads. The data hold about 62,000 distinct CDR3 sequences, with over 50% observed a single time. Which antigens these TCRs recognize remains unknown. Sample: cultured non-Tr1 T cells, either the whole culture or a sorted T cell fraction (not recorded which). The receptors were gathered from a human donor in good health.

The CDR3 coding sequence is TGTGCCAGCAGCCCCCGGGGCCATACCACAGATACGCAGTATTTT. Its translation: CASSPRGHTTDTQYF. The rearrangement links TRBV7-9 to TRBJ2-3; either TRBD1 or TRBD2 may supply D (5 bases each). Germline V CDR1 and CDR2: SEHNR, FQNEAQ (reference sequence). The CDR3 loop spans 15 amino acids. Trimming shortened V by 5 bases and J by 2 bases, and 14 bases separated the two germline ends.

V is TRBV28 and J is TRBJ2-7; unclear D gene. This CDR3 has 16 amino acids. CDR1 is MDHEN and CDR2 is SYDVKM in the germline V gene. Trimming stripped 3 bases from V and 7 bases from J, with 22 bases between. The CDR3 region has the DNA TGTGCCAGCAGTTTCCTGCCAGCAGCCTTTGGTTGGGAGCAGTACTTC. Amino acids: CASSFLPAAFGWEQYF.

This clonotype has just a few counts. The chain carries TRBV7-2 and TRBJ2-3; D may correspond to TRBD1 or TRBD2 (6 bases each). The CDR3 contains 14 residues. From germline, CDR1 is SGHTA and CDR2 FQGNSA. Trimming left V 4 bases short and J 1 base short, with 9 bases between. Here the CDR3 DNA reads TGTGCCAGCAGCTGGGGGGCGCGCACAGATACGCAGTATTTT. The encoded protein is CASSWGARTDTQYF.

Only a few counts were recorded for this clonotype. CDR3 amino acids: CASSDGAARHQETQYF. DNA of the CDR3: TGTGCCAGCAGTGACGGGGCAGCCAGACACCAAGAGACCCAGTACTTC. This rearrangement joins TRBV27 to TRBJ2-5, with D perhaps given as TRBD1 or TRBD2 (5 bases each). The ends were cut back, 5 bases at V and 0 bases at J, with 16 bases in the middle. Germline CDR1 is MNHEY and CDR2 is SMNVEV (reference sequence). The CDR3 is made up of 16 amino acids.

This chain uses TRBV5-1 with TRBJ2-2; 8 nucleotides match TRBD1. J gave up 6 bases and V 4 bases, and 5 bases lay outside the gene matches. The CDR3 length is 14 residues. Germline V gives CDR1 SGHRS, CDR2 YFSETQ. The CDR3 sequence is CASSKQGEAGELFF. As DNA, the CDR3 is TGCGCCAGCAGCAAACAGGGGGAGGCCGGGGAGCTGTTTTTT.

The CDR3 here is CSATPRQGHSLLSPLHF. Here the CDR3 DNA reads TGCAGTGCCACGCCACGACAGGGGCATAGTTTGCTTTCACCCCTCCACTTT. The chain joins TRBV20-1 to TRBJ1-6, with 8 bases identical to TRBD1. The CDR3 is made up of 17 amino acids. Germline V gives CDR1 DFQATT, CDR2 SNEGSKA (reference sequence). Trimming cost V 6 bases and J 9 bases; bases outside gene matches: 19.

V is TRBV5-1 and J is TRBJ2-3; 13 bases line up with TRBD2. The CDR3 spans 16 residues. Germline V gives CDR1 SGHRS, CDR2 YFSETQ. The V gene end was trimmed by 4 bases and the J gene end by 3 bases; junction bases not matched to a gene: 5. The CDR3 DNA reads TGCGCCAGCAGCCTCGGACTAGCGGGGGTTACAGATACGCAGTATTTT. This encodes CASSLGLAGVTDTQYF.

The CDR3 loop is CASNSEVGNTEAFF. CDR3 nucleotide sequence: TGTGCCAGCAATTCGGAGGTGGGGAACACTGAAGCTTTCTTT. This chain joins TRBV27 and TRBJ1-1; D gene unclear. Germline CDR1 reads MNHEY; CDR2 reads SMNVEV (reference sequence). Deletions cut 7 bases from V and 1 base from J, with 13 bases between. The CDR3 totals 14 residues.

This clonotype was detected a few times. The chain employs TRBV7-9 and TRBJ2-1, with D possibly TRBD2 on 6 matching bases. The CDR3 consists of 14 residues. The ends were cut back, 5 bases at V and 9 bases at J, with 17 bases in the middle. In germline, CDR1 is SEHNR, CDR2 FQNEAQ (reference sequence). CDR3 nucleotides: TGTGCCAGCAGCCGGGCGGGGAGTGCTGGTGAGCAGTTCTTC. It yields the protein CASSRAGSAGEQFF.

The CDR3 reads CASSLTSGRFYEQYF. The CDR3 region has the DNA TGTGCCAGCAGCCTTACTAGCGGGAGGTTTTACGAGCAGTACTTC. The rearrangement joins TRBV6-2 or TRBV6-3 to TRBJ2-7, with TRBD2 identical over 12 bases. Germline CDR1 MNHEY, CDR2 SVGEGT. V was clipped by 6 bases and J by 4 bases; unmatched bases: 7. The CDR3 covers 15 residues.

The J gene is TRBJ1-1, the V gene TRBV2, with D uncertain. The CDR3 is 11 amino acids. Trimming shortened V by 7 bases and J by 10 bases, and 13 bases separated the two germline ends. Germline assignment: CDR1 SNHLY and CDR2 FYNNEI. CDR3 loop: CASNPSEGAFF. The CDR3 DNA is TGTGCCAGCAACCCATCAGAGGGAGCTTTCTTT.

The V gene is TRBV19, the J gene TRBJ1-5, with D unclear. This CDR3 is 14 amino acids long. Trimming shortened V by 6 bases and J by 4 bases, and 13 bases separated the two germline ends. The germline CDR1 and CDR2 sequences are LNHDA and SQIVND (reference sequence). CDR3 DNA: TGTGCCAGTAGCGGACTCGGAGGAAATCAGCCCCAGCATTTT. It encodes CASSGLGGNQPQHF.

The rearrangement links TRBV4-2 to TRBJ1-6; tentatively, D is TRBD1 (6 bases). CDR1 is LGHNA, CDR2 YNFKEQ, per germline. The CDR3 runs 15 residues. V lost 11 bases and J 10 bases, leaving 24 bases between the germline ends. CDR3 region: CAGCYRVSNYSPLHF. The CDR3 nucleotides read TGTGCCGGATGCTACAGGGTATCAAATTACTCACCCCTCCACTTT.

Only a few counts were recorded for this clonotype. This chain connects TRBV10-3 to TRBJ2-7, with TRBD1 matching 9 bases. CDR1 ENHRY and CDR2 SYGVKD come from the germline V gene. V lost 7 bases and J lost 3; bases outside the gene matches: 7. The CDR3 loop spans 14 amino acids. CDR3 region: CAITASTGGYEQYF. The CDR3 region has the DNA TGTGCCATCACGGCTTCGACAGGGGGCTACGAGCAGTACTTC.

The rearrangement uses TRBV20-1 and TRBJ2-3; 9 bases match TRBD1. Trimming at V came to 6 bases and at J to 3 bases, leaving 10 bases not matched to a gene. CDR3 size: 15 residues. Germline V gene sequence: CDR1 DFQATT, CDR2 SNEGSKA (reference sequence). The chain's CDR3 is CSAVPGTGRTDTQYF. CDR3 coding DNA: TGCAGTGCCGTACCCGGGACAGGGAGAACAGATACGCAGTATTTT.

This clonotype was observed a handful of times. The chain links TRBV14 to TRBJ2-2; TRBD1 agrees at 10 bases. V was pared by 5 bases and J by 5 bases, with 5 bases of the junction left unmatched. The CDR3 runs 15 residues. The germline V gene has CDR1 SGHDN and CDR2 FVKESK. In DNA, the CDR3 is TGTGCCAGCAGCACGACAGGGGGCTCGACCGGGGAGCTGTTTTTT. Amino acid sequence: CASSTTGGSTGELFF. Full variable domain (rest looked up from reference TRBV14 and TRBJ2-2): EAGVTQFPSHSVIEKGQTVTLRCDPISGHDNLYWYRRVMGKEIKFLLHFVKESKQDESGMPNNRFLAERTGGTYSTLKVQPAELEDSGVYFCASSTTGGSTGELFFGEGSRLTVL.

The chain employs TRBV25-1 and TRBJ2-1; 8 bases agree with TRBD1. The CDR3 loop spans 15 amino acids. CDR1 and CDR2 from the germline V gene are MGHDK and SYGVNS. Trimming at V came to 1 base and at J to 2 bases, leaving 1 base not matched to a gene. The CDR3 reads CASSESGGPYNEQFF. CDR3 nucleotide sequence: TGTGCCAGCAGTGAATCAGGGGGCCCCTACAATGAGCAGTTCTTC. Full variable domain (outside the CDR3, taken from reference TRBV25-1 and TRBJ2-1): EADIYQTPRYLVIGTGKKITLECSQTMGHDKMYWYQQDPGMELHLIHYSYGVNSTEKGDLSSESTVSRIRTEHFPLTLESARPSHTSQYLCASSESGGPYNEQFFGPGTRLTVL.

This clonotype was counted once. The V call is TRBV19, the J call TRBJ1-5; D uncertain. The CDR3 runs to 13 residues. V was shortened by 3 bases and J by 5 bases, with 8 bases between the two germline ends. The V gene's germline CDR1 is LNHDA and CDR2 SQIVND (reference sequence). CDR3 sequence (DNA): TGTGCCAGTAGTATTGGCAGTCATCAGCCCCAGCATTTT. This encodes CASSIGSHQPQHF. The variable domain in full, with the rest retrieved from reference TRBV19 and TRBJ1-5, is DGGITQSPKYLFRKEGQNVTLSCEQNLNHDAMYWYRQDPGQGLRLIYYSQIVNDFQKGDIAEGYSVSREKKESFPLTVTSAQKNPTAFYLCASSIGSHQPQHFGDGTRLSIL.

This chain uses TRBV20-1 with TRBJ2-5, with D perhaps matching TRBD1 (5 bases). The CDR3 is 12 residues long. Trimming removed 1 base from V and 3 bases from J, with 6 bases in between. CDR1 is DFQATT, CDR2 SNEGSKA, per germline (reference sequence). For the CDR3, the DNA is TGCAGTGCTAGAGTCAGGGAAGAGACCCAGTACTTC. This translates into CSARVREETQYF.

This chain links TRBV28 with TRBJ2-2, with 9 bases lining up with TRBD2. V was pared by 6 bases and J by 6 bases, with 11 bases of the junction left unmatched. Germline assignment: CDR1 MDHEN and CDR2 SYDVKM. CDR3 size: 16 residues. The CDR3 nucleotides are TGTGCCAGCAGCCCCGCCGGGACTAGCCACGCCGGGGAGCTGTTTTTT. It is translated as CASSPAGTSHAGELFF.

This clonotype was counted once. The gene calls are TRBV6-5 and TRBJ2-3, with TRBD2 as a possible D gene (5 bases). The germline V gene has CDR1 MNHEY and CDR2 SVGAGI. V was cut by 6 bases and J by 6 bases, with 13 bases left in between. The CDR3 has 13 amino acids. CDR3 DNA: TGTGCCAGCAGGGTAGAGAGGGCTGATACGCAGTATTTT. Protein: CASRVERADTQYF.

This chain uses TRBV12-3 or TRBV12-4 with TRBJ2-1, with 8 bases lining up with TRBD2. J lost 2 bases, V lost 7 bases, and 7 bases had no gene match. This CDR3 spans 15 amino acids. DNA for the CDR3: TGTGCCAGCACCTTGGAGGGACTAGCCTACAATGAGCAGTTCTTC. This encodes CASTLEGLAYNEQFF.

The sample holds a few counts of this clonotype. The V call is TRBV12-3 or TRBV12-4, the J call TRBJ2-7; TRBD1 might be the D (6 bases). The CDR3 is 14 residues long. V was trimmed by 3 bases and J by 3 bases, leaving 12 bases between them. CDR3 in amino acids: CASSFRQGNYEQYF. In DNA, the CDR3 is TGTGCCAGCAGTTTTCGGCAGGGGAACTACGAGCAGTACTTC.